This entry lists 6 T cell receptor beta chains sequenced from one sample in a study of blood T cell repertoires in COVID-19. The repertoire was sequenced with immunoSEQ multiplex PCR; TCRdb's copy has only in-frame clones and lacks some. The table has some 290,000 clones, roughly 87% seen once. The specimen was peripheral blood. These receptors all stem from a woman in her forties or fifties who had recovered from COVID-19.

This clone was picked up a small number of times. The chain couples TRBV6-6 to TRBJ2-7, with D tentatively TRBD1 (6 bases). The CDR3 is made up of 14 amino acids. CDR1 is MNHNY, CDR2 SVGAGI, per germline (reference sequence). With 5 bases removed from V and 12 bases from J, the gap between germline ends came to 23 bases. The CDR3 region has the DNA TGTGCCAGCAGTCCCGGACAGCCCAAGGTTCGGGTGTACTTC. This codes for CASSPGQPKVRVYF.

The rearrangement uses TRBV3-1 (or the pseudogene TRBV3-2) and TRBJ2-3; 8 bases match TRBD1. CDR3 length equals 18 residues. Germline V CDR1 and CDR2: LGHDT, YNNKEL (reference sequence). V lost 2 bases, J lost 10 bases, and 20 bases stayed unmatched. CDR3 DNA sequence: TGTGCCAGCAGCCAATGGGACGGACAGGGATTGATCGAAAGTCCGCAGTATTTT. It codes for CASSQWDGQGLIESPQYF.

The chain is built from TRBV5-4 and TRBJ2-5; D perhaps matches TRBD1 (6 bases). Germline loops: CDR1 SGHNT, CDR2 YYREEE (reference sequence). Deletions cut 3 bases from V and 5 bases from J, with 20 bases between. The CDR3 has 16 residues. CDR3 amino acids: CASSYPNTGIGETQYF. The CDR3, as DNA: TGTGCCAGCAGCTACCCGAATACAGGGATCGGGGAGACCCAGTACTTC.

As concerns this clone: The same CDR3 is also encoded by other DNA sequences in this sample. The V gene is TRBV5-4, the J gene TRBJ1-2; TRBD1 agrees at 8 bases. With V trimmed by 7 bases and J by 5 bases, 1 base remained unmatched. CDR3 size: 11 residues. In germline, CDR1 is SGHNT, CDR2 YYREEE (reference sequence). In nucleotides, the CDR3 is TGTGCCAGCGGGGACAGGTATGGCTACACCTTC. The encoded protein is CASGDRYGYTF.

This chain uses TRBV5-1 with TRBJ2-1, with 14 bases fitting TRBD2. CDR3 size: 18 residues. From germline, CDR1 is SGHRS and CDR2 YFSETQ. Germline trimming cut 4 bases from V and 0 bases from J; bases unmatched to any gene: 6. For the CDR3, the DNA is TGCGCCAGCAGCCCGGGACTAGCGGGGGACTACTCCTACAATGAGCAGTTCTTC. Translated, it gives CASSPGLAGDYSYNEQFF.

The J gene is TRBJ2-1, the V gene TRBV7-8, with D perhaps matching TRBD1 (5 bases). Germline V gene sequence: CDR1 SGHVS, CDR2 FQNEAQ. The CDR3 runs 15 residues. Between the trimmed V and J ends, which lost 6 bases and 7 bases, there was a span of 19 bases. The CDR3 coding sequence is TGTGCCAGCAGTTCGGGTTTTTCAGGGTGGAATGAGCAGTTCTTC. Encoded protein: CASSSGFSGWNEQFF.